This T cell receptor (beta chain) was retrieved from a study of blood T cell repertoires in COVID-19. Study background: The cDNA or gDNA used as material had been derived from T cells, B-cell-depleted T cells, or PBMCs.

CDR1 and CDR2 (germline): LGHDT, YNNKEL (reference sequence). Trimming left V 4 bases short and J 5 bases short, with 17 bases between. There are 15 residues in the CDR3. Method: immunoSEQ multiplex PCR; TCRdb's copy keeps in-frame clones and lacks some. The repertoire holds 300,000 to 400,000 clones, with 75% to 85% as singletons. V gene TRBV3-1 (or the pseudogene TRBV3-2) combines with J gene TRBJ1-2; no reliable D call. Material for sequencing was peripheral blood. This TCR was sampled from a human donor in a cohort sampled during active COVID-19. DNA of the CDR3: TGTGCCAGCAGCCCCGGACGTTCTCGGGGATATGGCTACACCTTC. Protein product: CASSPGRSRGYGYTF.